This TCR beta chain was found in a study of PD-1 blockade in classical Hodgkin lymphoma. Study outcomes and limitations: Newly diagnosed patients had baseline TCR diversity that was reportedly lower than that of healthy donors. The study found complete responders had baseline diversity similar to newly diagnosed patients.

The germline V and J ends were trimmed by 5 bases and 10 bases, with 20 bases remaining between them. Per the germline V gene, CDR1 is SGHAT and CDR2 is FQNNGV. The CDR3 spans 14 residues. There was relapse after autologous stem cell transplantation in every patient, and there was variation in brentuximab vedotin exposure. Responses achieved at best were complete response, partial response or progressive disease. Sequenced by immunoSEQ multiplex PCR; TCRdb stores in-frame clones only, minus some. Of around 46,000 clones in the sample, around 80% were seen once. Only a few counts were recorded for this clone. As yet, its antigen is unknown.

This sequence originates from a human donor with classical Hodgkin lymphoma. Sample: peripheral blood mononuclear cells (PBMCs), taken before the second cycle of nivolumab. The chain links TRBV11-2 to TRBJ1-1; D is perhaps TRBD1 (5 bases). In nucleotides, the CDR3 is TGTGCCAGCAGCATAGGGGCGTATAAGGGAGGAGCTTTCTTT. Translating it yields CASSIGAYKGGAFF.